This record covers a single T cell receptor (beta chain). The missing conserved phenylalanine or tryptophan at the end of this CDR3 makes a read error likely. It is unclear where the CDR3 begins or ends on the DNA, so no DNA is shown, and the CDR3 is as TCRdb lists it. The data stem from a study of blood T cell repertoires in COVID-19. For the study at large: There were acute and convalescent COVID-19 samples, and they came from the United States, Italy and Spain. T cells, B-cell-depleted T cells, or PBMCs provided the cDNA or gDNA that served as material.

In the source study's methods: Reference gene primers were amplified, and this amplification served to estimate nucleated cell counts. Assay: immunoSEQ multiplex PCR; the TCRdb copy retains only in-frame clones and omits some. The D gene and trimming were derived from the DNA, and the V and J assignments and clone size from that table. The sample records around 75,000 clones, approximately 80% being singletons. In germline, CDR1 is DFQATT, CDR2 SNEGSKA (reference sequence). The CDR3 has 8 amino acids, counting both end residues. Enrolment of Seattle patients took place during active infection, and they were followed longitudinally.

The material sequenced was peripheral blood. The gene calls are TRBV20-1 and TRBJ2-7; the tabulated D call, TRBD2, remains unverified against the DNA. The TCR sequence derives from a man aged 45-65 years with COVID-19, enrolled during active disease. The CDR3 spells CSAPTPSS.